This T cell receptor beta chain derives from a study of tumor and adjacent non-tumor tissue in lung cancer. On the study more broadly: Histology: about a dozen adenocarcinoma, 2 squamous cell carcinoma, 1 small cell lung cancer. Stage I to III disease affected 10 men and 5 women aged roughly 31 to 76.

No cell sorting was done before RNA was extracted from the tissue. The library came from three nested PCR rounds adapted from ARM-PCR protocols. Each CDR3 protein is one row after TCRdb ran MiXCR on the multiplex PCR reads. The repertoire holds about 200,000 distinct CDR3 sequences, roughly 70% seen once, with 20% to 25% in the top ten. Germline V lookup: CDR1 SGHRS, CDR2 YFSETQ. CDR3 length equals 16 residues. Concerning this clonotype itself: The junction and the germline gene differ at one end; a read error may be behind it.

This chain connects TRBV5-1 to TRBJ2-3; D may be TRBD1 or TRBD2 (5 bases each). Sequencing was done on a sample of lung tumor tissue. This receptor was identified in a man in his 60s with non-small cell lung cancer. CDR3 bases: TGCGCCAACAGCCTAGGCCAGGGAGCTACCACAGATACGCAGTATTTT. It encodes CANSLGQGATTDTQYF.